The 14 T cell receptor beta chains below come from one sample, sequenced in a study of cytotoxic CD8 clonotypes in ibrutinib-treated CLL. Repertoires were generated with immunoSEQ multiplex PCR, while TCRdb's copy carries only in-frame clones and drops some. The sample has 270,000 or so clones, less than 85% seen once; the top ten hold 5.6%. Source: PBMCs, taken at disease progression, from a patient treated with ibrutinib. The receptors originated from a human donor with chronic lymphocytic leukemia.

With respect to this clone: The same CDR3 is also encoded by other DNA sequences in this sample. In nucleotides, the CDR3 is TGTGCCAGCAGCCCACTCTACGAGCAGTACTTC. It encodes CASSPLYEQYF. The V call is TRBV7-9, the J call TRBJ2-7; D remains unclear. Looked up from germline, CDR1 is SEHNR and CDR2 is FQNEAQ (reference sequence). The CDR3 runs to 11 residues. V shed 5 bases and J shed 3 bases, with 5 bases lying between them.

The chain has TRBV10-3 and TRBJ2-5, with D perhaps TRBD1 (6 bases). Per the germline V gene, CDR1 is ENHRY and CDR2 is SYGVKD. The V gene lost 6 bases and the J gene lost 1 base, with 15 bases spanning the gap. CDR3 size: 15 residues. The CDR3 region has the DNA TGTGCCATCAGCACCGGGACACGGATCCAAGAGACCCAGTACTTC. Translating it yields CAISTGTRIQETQYF.

The CDR3 protein is CASSLVGETQYF. CDR3 in DNA: TGTGCCAGCAGCTTAGTGGGAGAGACCCAGTACTTC. The genes are TRBV11-2 and TRBJ2-5, with D unclear. From germline, CDR1 is SGHAT and CDR2 FQNNGV. Between the trimmed V and J ends, which lost 1 base and 4 bases, there was a span of 4 bases. This CDR3 spans 12 amino acids.

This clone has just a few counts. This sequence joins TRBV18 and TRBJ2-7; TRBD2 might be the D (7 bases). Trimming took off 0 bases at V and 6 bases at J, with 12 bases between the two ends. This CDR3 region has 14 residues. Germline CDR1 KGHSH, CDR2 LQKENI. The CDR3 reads CASSPPGGASEQYF. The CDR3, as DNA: TGTGCCAGCTCACCACCGGGGGGGGCGAGCGAGCAGTACTTC.

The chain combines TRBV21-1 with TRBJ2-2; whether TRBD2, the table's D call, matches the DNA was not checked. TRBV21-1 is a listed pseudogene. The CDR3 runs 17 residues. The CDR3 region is CASSKGEGPLGTGELFF. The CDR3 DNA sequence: TGTGCCAGCAGCAAAGGGGAGGGACCCCTGGGCACCGGGGAGCTGTTTTTT.

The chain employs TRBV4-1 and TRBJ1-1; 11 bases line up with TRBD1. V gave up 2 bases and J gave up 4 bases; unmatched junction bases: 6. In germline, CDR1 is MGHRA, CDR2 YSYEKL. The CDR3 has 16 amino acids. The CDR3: CASSQLPGTGGTEAFF. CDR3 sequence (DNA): TGCGCCAGCAGCCAACTGCCGGGGACAGGGGGCACTGAAGCTTTCTTT.

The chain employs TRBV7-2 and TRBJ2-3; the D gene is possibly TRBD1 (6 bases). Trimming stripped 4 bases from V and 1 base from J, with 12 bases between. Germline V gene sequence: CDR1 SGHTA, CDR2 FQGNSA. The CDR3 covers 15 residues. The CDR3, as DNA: TGTGCCAGCAGCTGGGGACATGCTCGCACAGATACGCAGTATTTT. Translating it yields CASSWGHARTDTQYF.

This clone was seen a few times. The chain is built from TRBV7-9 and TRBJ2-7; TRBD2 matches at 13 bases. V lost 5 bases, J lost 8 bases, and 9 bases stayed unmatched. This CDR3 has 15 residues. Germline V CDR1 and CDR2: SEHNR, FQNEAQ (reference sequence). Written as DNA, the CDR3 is TGTGCCAGCAGCACCTTACTAGCGGGGGGGCCTCAGCAGTACTTC. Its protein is CASSTLLAGGPQQYF.

The CDR3 nucleotides are TGTGCCAGCCGCCCCCCAGGTGCTTCCACAGATACGCAGTATTTT. It specifies CASRPPGASTDTQYF. V gene TRBV6-5 combines with J gene TRBJ2-3; D is unresolved. The V gene lost 8 bases and the J gene lost 2 bases, with 17 bases spanning the gap. Looked up from germline, CDR1 is MNHEY and CDR2 is SVGAGI. The CDR3 covers 15 residues.

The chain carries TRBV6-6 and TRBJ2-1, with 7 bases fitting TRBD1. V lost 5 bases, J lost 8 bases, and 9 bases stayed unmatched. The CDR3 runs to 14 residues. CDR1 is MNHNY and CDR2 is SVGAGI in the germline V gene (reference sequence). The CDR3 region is CASSARRQGYEQFF. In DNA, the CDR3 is TGTGCCAGCAGTGCCCGACGACAGGGTTATGAGCAGTTCTTC.

CDR3 bases: TGTGCCAGCAGCCCGACACGACTAGCGGATACGCAGTATTTT. Its translation: CASSPTRLADTQYF. The chain carries TRBV7-2 and TRBJ2-3; 8 positions agree with TRBD2. Germline CDR1 SGHTA, CDR2 FQGNSA. V shed 5 bases and J 6 bases; nucleotides not matched to a gene: 7. The CDR3 is 14 amino acids.

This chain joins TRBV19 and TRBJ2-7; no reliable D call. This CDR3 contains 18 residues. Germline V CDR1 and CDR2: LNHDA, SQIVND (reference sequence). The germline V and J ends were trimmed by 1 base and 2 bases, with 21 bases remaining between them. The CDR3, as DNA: TGTGCCAGTAGTATAGTTGTAGGACCACGGCACCCCCCCTACGAGCAGTACTTC. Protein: CASSIVVGPRHPPYEQYF. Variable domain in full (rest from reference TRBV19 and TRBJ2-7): DGGITQSPKYLFRKEGQNVTLSCEQNLNHDAMYWYRQDPGQGLRLIYYSQIVNDFQKGDIAEGYSVSREKKESFPLTVTSAQKNPTAFYLCASSIVVGPRHPPYEQYFGPGTRLTVT.

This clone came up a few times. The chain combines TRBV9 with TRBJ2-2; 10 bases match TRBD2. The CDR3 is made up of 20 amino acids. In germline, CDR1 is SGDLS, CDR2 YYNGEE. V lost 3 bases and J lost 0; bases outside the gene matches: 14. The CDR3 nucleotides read TGTGCCAGCAGCGGAGGTATGATTGCCCTAGCGGGAGCGAACACCGGGGAGCTGTTTTTT. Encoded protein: CASSGGMIALAGANTGELFF.

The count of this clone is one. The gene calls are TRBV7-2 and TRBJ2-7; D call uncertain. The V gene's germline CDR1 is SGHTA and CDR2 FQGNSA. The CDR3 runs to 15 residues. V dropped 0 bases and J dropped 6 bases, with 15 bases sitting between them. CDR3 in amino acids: CASSLAVQLTGEQYF. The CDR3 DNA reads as TGTGCCAGCAGCTTAGCGGTGCAACTAACCGGCGAGCAGTACTTC.